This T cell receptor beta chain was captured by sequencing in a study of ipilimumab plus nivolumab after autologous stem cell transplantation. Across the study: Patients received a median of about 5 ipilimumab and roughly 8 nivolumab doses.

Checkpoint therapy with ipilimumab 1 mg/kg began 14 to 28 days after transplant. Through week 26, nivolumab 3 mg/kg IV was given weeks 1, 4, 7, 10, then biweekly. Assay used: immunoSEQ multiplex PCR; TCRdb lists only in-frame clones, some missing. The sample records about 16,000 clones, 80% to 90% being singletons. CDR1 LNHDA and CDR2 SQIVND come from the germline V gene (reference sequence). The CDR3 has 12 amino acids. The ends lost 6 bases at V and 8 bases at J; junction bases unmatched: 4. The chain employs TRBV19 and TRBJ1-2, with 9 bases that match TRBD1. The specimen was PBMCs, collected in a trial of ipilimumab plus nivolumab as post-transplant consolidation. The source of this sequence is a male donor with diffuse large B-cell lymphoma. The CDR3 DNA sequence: TGTGCCAGTAGCCGGGACAGGGTAGGCTACACCTTC. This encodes CASSRDRVGYTF.